This T cell receptor (beta chain) derives from a study of shared clonotypes between healthy human individuals. Study context: CD4 naive and memory got three plates each, CD8 naive two, CD8 memory one.

The assay was immunoSEQ multiplex PCR, and TCRdb's table has in-frame clones only and misses some. Of over a million clones detected, around 76% appear once; the ten largest clones hold approximately 1.3%. The CDR3 loop spans 17 amino acids. Per germline, CDR1 SGDLS and CDR2 YYNGEE. After removal of 0 bases from V and 5 bases from J, the junction contained 13 bases not matched to a gene. This rearrangement joins TRBV9 to TRBJ2-5; TRBD2 agrees at 7 bases. Sequencing was done on a sample of memory CD4+ T cells sorted from blood. Subset indicated: CD45RA-negative fraction. The TCR originated in a young man in good health. The CDR3 nucleotides are TGTGCCAGCAGCGTAGGTGAACGGAGTGGGGGGGAGGAGACCCAGTACTTC. This sequence encodes CASSVGERSGGEETQYF.